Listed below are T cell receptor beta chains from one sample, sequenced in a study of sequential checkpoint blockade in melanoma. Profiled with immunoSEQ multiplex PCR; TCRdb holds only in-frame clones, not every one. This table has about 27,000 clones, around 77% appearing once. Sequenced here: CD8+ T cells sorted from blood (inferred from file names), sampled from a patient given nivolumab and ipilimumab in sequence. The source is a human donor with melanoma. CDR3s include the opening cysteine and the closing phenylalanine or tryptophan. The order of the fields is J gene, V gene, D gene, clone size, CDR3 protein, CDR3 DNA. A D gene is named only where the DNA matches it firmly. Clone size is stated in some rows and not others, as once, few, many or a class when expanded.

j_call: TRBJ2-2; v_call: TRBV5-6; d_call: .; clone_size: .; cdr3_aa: CASSLKSQGWAGELFF; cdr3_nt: TGTGCCAGCAGCTTGAAGTCGCAGGGGTGGGCCGGGGAGCTGTTTTTT
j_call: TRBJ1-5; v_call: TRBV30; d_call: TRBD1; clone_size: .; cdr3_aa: CAWSNRGYSNQPQHF; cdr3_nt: TGTGCCTGGAGTAACAGGGGTTATAGCAATCAGCCCCAGCATTTT
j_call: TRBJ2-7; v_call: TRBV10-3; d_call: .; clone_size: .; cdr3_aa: CAIMRDSSYEQYF; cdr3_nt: TGTGCCATCATGCGGGACAGTTCCTACGAGCAGTACTTC
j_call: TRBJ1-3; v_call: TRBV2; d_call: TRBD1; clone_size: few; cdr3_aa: CASHTGGTAGNTIYF; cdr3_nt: TGTGCCAGCCACACAGGGGGGACGGCTGGAAACACCATATATTTT
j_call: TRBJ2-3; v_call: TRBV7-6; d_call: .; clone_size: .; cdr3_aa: CASSLEPGMDTQYF; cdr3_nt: TGTGCCAGCAGCTTAGAGCCCGGGATGGATACGCAGTATTTT
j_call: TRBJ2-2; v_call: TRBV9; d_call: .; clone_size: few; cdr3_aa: CASSASGSFHTGELFF; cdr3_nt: TGTGCCAGCAGCGCCTCAGGCAGTTTTCACACCGGGGAGCTGTTTTTT
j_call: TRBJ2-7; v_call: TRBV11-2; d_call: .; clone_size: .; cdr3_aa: CASSLSGGLGYEQYF; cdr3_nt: TGTGCCAGCAGCCTTTCGGGGGGCTTGGGCTACGAGCAGTACTTC
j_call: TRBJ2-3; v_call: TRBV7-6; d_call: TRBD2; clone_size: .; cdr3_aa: CASSQRLAGGGDTQYF; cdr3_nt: TGTGCCAGCAGCCAGCGACTAGCGGGGGGAGGAGATACGCAGTATTTT
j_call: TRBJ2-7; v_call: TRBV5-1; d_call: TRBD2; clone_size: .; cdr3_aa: CASSFTGTSGYEQYF; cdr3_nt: TGCGCCAGCAGCTTCACCGGGACTAGCGGCTACGAGCAGTACTTC
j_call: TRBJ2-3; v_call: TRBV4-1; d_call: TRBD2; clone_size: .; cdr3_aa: CASSPEPSGLTDTQYF; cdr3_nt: TGCGCCAGCAGCCCGGAACCTAGCGGCCTCACAGATACGCAGTATTTT
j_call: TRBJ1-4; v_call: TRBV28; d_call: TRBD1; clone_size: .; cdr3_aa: CASSLGFRDRSTTNEKLFF; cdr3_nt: TGTGCCAGCAGTTTGGGATTCCGGGACAGGTCCACAACTAATGAAAAACTGTTTTTT
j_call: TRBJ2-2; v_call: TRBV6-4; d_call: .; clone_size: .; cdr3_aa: CASSDLNTGELFF; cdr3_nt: TGTGCCAGCAGTGACTTAAACACCGGGGAGCTGTTTTTT
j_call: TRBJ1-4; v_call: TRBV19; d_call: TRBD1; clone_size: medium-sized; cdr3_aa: CASSTQGEEEKLFF; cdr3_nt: TGTGCCAGTAGTACTCAGGGGGAAGAGGAAAAACTGTTTTTT